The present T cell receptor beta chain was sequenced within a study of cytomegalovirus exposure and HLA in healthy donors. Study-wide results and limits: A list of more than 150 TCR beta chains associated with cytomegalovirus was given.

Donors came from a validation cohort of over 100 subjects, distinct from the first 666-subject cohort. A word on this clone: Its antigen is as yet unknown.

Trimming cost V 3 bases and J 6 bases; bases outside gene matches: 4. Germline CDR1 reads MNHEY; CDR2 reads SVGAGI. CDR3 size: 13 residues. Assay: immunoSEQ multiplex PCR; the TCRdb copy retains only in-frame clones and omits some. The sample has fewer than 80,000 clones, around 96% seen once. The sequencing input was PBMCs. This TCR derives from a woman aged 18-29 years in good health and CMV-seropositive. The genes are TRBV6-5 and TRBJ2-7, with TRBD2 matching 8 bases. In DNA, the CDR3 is TGTGCCAGCAGTTATGCGGGGGGCCTCGAGCAGTACTTC. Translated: CASSYAGGLEQYF.